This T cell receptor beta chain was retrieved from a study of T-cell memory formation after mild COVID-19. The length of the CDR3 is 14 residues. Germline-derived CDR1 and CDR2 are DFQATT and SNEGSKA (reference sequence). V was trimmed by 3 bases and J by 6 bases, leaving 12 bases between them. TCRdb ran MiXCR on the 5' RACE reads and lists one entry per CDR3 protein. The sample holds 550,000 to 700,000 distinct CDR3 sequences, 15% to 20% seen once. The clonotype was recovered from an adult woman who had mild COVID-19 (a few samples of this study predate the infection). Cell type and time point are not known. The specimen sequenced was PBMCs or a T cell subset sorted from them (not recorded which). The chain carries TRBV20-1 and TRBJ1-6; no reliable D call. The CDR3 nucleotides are TGCAGTGCTAGTAGCGGTCCGGTTAATTCACCCCTCCACTTT. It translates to CSASSGPVNSPLHF.